The following is a T cell receptor beta chain sequence with its context. The data were obtained in a study of blood T cell repertoires in COVID-19. Study information: The study drew acute and convalescent COVID-19 samples from the United States, Italy and Spain. Sources were T cells, B-cell-depleted T cells, or PBMCs; the material itself was cDNA or gDNA.

Germline CDR1 MNHEY, CDR2 SVGAGI. The CDR3 totals 13 residues. V lost 6 bases and J lost 5; bases outside the gene matches: 3. Original processing methods: Amplified reference gene primers provided the basis for estimating nucleated cell counts. TCRdb's copy holds only in-frame clones and misses some; the assay was immunoSEQ multiplex PCR. The V and J calls and clone size come from that table; D and trimming were worked out from the DNA. This table holds 88,000 or so clones, less than 90% found once. The sample was peripheral blood. V is TRBV6-5 and J is TRBJ2-2; 7 positions match TRBD1. The source is a man aged 60 to 69 with acute or convalescent COVID-19. The CDR3 region is CASRQQGTGELFF. In DNA, the CDR3 is TGTGCCAGCAGACAACAGGGGACCGGGGAGCTGTTTTTT.